These 13 T cell receptor beta chains were all obtained from the same sample, sequenced in a study of response to subunit inactivated influenza vaccine. Each CDR3 protein is one row after TCRdb ran MiXCR on the RT-PCR reads. The data show about 540,000 distinct CDR3 sequences, less than 15% seen once. The material was PBMCs from blood, obtained approximately 12 days after vaccination. The receptors here all came from a man aged 50-59 years who received an inactivated influenza vaccine.

This clonotype was counted between two and nine times. The CDR3 sequence: CASSRLANYNEQFF. The DNA for the CDR3 is TGTGCCAGTAGCCGACTAGCGAACTACAATGAGCAGTTCTTC. This rearrangement joins TRBV19 to TRBJ2-1, with 8 bases that match TRBD2. Germline V gene lookup returns CDR1 LNHDA and CDR2 SQIVND (reference sequence). J lost 3 bases, V lost 6 bases, and 4 bases had no gene match. This CDR3 contains 14 residues. The variable domain in full, with the rest retrieved from reference TRBV19 and TRBJ2-1, is DGGITQSPKYLFRKEGQNVTLSCEQNLNHDAMYWYRQDPGQGLRLIYYSQIVNDFQKGDIAEGYSVSREKKESFPLTVTSAQKNPTAFYLCASSRLANYNEQFFGPGTRLTVL.

This clonotype was detected a few times. The CDR3 here is CASSLKPYEQYF. The CDR3 nucleotides are TGTGCCAGCAGCTTAAAGCCTTACGAGCAGTACTTC. This chain connects TRBV13 to TRBJ2-7; D is unclear. V lost 2 bases to trimming and J lost 4 bases, with 6 bases between them. Germline loops: CDR1 PRHDT, CDR2 FYEKMQ (reference sequence). This CDR3 spans 12 amino acids. Based on the CDR3 plus reference TRBV13 and TRBJ2-7, the full variable domain is AAGVIQSPRHLIKEKRETATLKCYPIPRHDTVYWYQQGPGQDPQFLISFYEKMQSDKGSIPDRFSAQQFSDYHSELNMSSLELGDSALYFCASSLKPYEQYFGPGTRLTVT.

This clonotype has at least ten counts. The rearrangement joins TRBV3-1 to TRBJ2-2; D is unclear. The V end was cut by 3 bases, the J end by 4 bases, with 0 bases between. The CDR3 consists of 11 residues. Germline CDR1 LGHDT, CDR2 YNNKEL (reference sequence). CDR3 nucleotides: TGTGCCAGCAGCCACACCGGGGAGCTGTTTTTT. This encodes CASSHTGELFF.

V usage is TRBV28 and J usage is TRBJ2-1; no definite D call. CDR1 and CDR2 from the germline V gene are MDHEN and SYDVKM. The CDR3 loop spans 12 amino acids. The V gene lost 5 bases and the J gene lost 12 bases, with 14 bases spanning the gap. The chain's CDR3 is CASSTDPVGQFF. CDR3 bases: TGTGCCAGCAGTACGGACCCAGTCGGGCAGTTCTTC.

The chain uses TRBV7-9 and TRBJ2-5; D tentatively fits TRBD1 or TRBD2 (6 bases each). CDR3 size: 16 residues. Germline V gene sequence: CDR1 SEHNR, CDR2 FQNEAQ (reference sequence). V was trimmed by 5 bases and J by 2 bases, leaving 18 bases between them. The DNA for the CDR3 is TGTGCCAGCAGCCCCCGGGGGACAACTTATCAAGAGACCCAGTACTTC. This translates into CASSPRGTTYQETQYF.

The J gene is TRBJ2-7, the V gene TRBV2, with a weak D call TRBD1 (5 bases). The V gene lost 6 bases and the J gene lost 2 bases, with 11 bases spanning the gap. The CDR3 has 13 residues. Germline CDR1 is SNHLY and CDR2 is FYNNEI. CDR3 in DNA: TGTGCCAGCAGGACCAGGGTCCCCTACGAGCAGTACTTC. This translates into CASRTRVPYEQYF. The variable domain in full, completed from reference TRBV2 and TRBJ2-7, reads EPEVTQTPSHQVTQMGQEVILRCVPISNHLYFYWYRQILGQKVEFLVSFYNNEISEKSEIFDDQFSVERPDGSNFTLKIRSTKLEDSAMYFCASRTRVPYEQYFGPGTRLTVT.

This clonotype turned up a few times. The CDR3 region has the DNA TGTGCCAGCAGCTTGGCCGTGACGGGCGGGGCTGAAGCTTTCTTT. It translates to CASSLAVTGGAEAFF. The chain joins TRBV5-4 to TRBJ1-1; no clear D. Trimming shortened V by 0 bases and J by 6 bases, and 15 bases separated the two germline ends. This CDR3 has 15 residues. The V gene's germline CDR1 is SGHNT and CDR2 YYREEE (reference sequence).

This clonotype was seen many times. The V and J genes are TRBV20-1 and TRBJ2-7, with 9 nucleotides matching TRBD1. Trimming at V came to 5 bases and at J to 7 bases, leaving 3 bases not matched to a gene. The CDR3 totals 11 residues. Germline lookup yields CDR1 DFQATT and CDR2 SNEGSKA (reference sequence). The CDR3 protein is CSAGQGREQYF. CDR3 sequence (DNA): TGCAGTGCTGGACAGGGGAGGGAGCAGTACTTC.

In this sample, this clonotype turned up a few times. The chain links TRBV6-2 or TRBV6-3 to TRBJ1-4, with TRBD1 as a possible D gene (6 bases). From germline, CDR1 is MNHEY and CDR2 SVGEGT. Trimming took off 2 bases at V and 0 bases at J, with 13 bases between the two ends. This CDR3 is built from 17 residues. As DNA, the CDR3 is TGTGCCAGCAGTTACGGGGACAACGCTGCAACTAATGAAAAACTGTTTTTT. It is translated as CASSYGDNAATNEKLFF.

This clonotype appeared a few times. V and J are TRBV27 and TRBJ2-1, with D unclear. CDR1 is MNHEY and CDR2 is SMNVEV in the germline V gene (reference sequence). Trimming took 7 bases from V and 3 from J, leaving 7 bases between them. The CDR3 extends over 12 amino acids. CDR3 in DNA: TGTGCCAGCATATCTGGCTACAATGAGCAGTTCTTC. It specifies CASISGYNEQFF.

This clonotype was seen a few times. The rearrangement uses TRBV2 and TRBJ2-1, with 11 bases matching TRBD2. Trimming at V came to 8 bases and at J to 5 bases, leaving 8 bases not matched to a gene. This CDR3 spans 15 amino acids. The V gene's germline CDR1 is SNHLY and CDR2 FYNNEI. CDR3 DNA: TGTGCCAGCCTAGGCCGACTAGCGGGGAACAATGAGCAGTTCTTC. Its protein is CASLGRLAGNNEQFF.

This clonotype was seen a handful of times. V usage is TRBV2 and J usage is TRBJ1-5; D gene ambiguous. Germline V gene sequence: CDR1 SNHLY, CDR2 FYNNEI. V was pared by 6 bases and J by 3 bases, with 6 bases between. There are 12 residues in the CDR3. DNA for the CDR3: TGTGCCAGCAGGGGATTCAATCAGCCCCAGCATTTT. Translation gives CASRGFNQPQHF.

This clonotype appeared a few times. This CDR3 is CASSKGLAEYNEQFF. The CDR3, as DNA: TGCGCCAGCAGCAAAGGACTAGCGGAATACAATGAGCAGTTCTTC. The V and J genes are TRBV4-3 and TRBJ2-1, with 10 nucleotides matching TRBD2. Per the germline V gene, CDR1 is LGHNA and CDR2 is YSLEER. V shed 5 bases and J 4 bases; nucleotides not matched to a gene: 5. This CDR3 has 15 amino acids.